The 24 T cell receptor beta chains presented below share a single source sample, sequenced in a study of monozygotic twins with inflammatory bowel disease. TCRdb reworked the 5' RACE reads into one entry per CDR3 protein, no DNA. The specimen's table records around 450,000 distinct CDR3 sequences. The sequenced sample consisted of blood. The receptors here all came from a human donor with ulcerative colitis or Crohn's disease, or a healthy co-twin of an affected twin (not recorded which).

The J gene is TRBJ2-1, the V gene TRBV5-1; TCRdb's D call, TRBD1, is unchecked because there is no DNA. The CDR3 covers 16 residues. The germline gives CDR1 SGHRS, CDR2 YFSETQ. Here the CDR3 reads CASSTYTGQPHNEQFF.

The chain uses TRBV29-1 and TRBJ1-5. In germline, CDR1 is SQVTM, CDR2 ANQGSEA. The length of the CDR3 is 13 residues. This CDR3 is CSVEAGPYQPQHF.

V and J are TRBV25-1 and TRBJ1-1; TCRdb selects TRBD1, and the lack of DNA leaves this call unchecked. This CDR3 is 15 amino acids long. Per germline, CDR1 MGHDK and CDR2 SYGVNS. The CDR3 sequence is CASTCGQGVGTEAFF.

The chain couples TRBV4-2 to TRBJ2-2; TCRdb's D call, TRBD1, is unchecked because there is no DNA. The CDR3 contains 21 residues. In germline, CDR1 is LGHNA, CDR2 YNFKEQ. This CDR3 reads CASSQDLRQARGDVGAGELFF.

The gene calls are TRBV7-9 and TRBJ1-2. Germline V lookup: CDR1 SEHNR, CDR2 FQNEAQ (reference sequence). CDR3 length: 16 amino acids. The CDR3 here is CASSLSDLPFSEGYTF.

The chain has TRBV12-3 or TRBV12-4 and TRBJ2-7; TCRdb lists TRBD1, though no DNA is available to test this call. This CDR3 is built from 15 residues. Here the CDR3 reads CASSFTGGDSYEQYF.

This chain connects TRBV6-5 to TRBJ2-4; no DNA is available, so the TRBD1 call from TCRdb remains unchecked. The CDR3 is made up of 13 amino acids. The germline V gene encodes CDR1 MNHEY and CDR2 SVGAGI. This CDR3 reads CASSYLPGGIQYF.

The chain combines TRBV5-4 with TRBJ2-5; TCRdb picks TRBD2, but there is no DNA to check that call. CDR3 length equals 20 residues. Germline V CDR1 and CDR2: SGHNT, YYREEE (reference sequence). CDR3: CASSLDAGGRTQAGAGTQYF.

This chain connects TRBV28 to TRBJ2-1; the TRBD2 assignment by TCRdb is unverifiable without DNA. CDR1 is MDHEN and CDR2 is SYDVKM in the germline V gene. The length of the CDR3 is 19 residues. The CDR3 protein is CASSSRWTSGRGSYNEQFF.

The CDR3 here is CSAGTGGNTEAFF. V and J are TRBV29-1 and TRBJ1-1; TCRdb indicates TRBD1, and absent DNA this call remains unverified. Germline CDR1 and CDR2: SQVTM and ANQGSEA. The CDR3 loop spans 13 amino acids.

The gene calls are TRBV4-2 and TRBJ1-6. The CDR3 has 12 residues. Germline assignment: CDR1 LGHNA and CDR2 YNFKEQ. CDR3 amino acids: CASSHADSPLHF.

This chain connects TRBV5-6 to TRBJ2-1; there is no DNA to check the TCRdb D call of TRBD2. The CDR3 totals 17 residues. Germline CDR1 and CDR2: SGHDT and YYEEEE. The chain's CDR3 is CASSLGLAASSYNEQFF.

The genes are TRBV10-3 and TRBJ2-1; no DNA is available, so the TRBD2 call from TCRdb remains unchecked. Per germline, CDR1 ENHRY and CDR2 SYGVKD. The CDR3 has 18 amino acids. The CDR3 loop reads CAISTGVQTSGRAGEQFF.

The gene calls are TRBV14 and TRBJ2-1; the TCRdb call, TRBD2, lacks DNA for checking. The CDR3 has 16 amino acids. The V gene's germline CDR1 is SGHDN and CDR2 FVKESK. CDR3 sequence reads: CASSQDAGTSGNEQFF.

V usage is TRBV19 and J usage is TRBJ2-2. Germline V gene sequence: CDR1 LNHDA, CDR2 SQIVND (reference sequence). The length of the CDR3 is 13 residues. CDR3 sequence reads: CASNYRHTGELFF.

The rearrangement links TRBV25-1 to TRBJ2-7; TCRdb's assignment of TRBD1 cannot be checked, as there is no DNA. Germline values: CDR1 MGHDK, CDR2 SYGVNS. CDR3 length: 14 residues. The CDR3 sequence is CASSRPGLAYEQYF.

The rearrangement links TRBV20-1 to TRBJ2-1. This CDR3 is built from 14 residues. From germline, CDR1 is DFQATT and CDR2 SNEGSKA (reference sequence). The CDR3 is CSALPTSSYNEQFF.

The chain couples TRBV11-1 to TRBJ1-1; no DNA is available, so the TRBD1 call from TCRdb remains unchecked. Germline CDR1 and CDR2: SGHAT and FQDESV (reference sequence). The CDR3 has 19 residues. CDR3: CASSLDGVGLSPRGTEAFF.

This chain joins TRBV28 and TRBJ1-3; the D call from TCRdb, TRBD1, cannot be confirmed without DNA. CDR1 and CDR2 (germline): MDHEN, SYDVKM. CDR3 length: 15 amino acids. The CDR3: CASSHQGASGNTIYF. Filled out from reference TRBV28 and TRBJ1-3, the complete variable domain reads DVKVTQSSRYLVKRTGEKVFLECVQDMDHENMFWYRQDPGLGLRLIYFSYDVKMKEKGDIPEGYSVSREKKERFSLILESASTNQTSMYLCASSHQGASGNTIYFGEGSWLTVV.

The V and J genes are TRBV4-1 and TRBJ2-7; TCRdb gives TRBD2 as the D gene, but with no DNA this cannot be confirmed. Germline lookup yields CDR1 MGHRA and CDR2 YSYEKL. The CDR3 sequence is 14 residues long. CDR3 residues: CASSQDPVGYEQYF.

The J gene is TRBJ2-1, the V gene TRBV12-3 or TRBV12-4; TCRdb reports TRBD1, a call that lacks DNA to check it against. This CDR3 region has 17 residues. CDR3: CASSWPPGRGGYNEQFF.

This sequence joins TRBV19 and TRBJ1-5. From germline, CDR1 is LNHDA and CDR2 SQIVND (reference sequence). The CDR3 extends over 14 amino acids. The CDR3 here is CASSILDGNQPQHF.

The chain employs TRBV20-1 and TRBJ1-2. The CDR3 consists of 13 residues. The germline gives CDR1 DFQATT, CDR2 SNEGSKA (reference sequence). The chain's CDR3 is CSARDRGEYGYTF.

The gene calls are TRBV28 and TRBJ2-1. The CDR3 covers 14 residues. The V gene's germline CDR1 is MDHEN and CDR2 SYDVKM. CDR3 sequence reads: CASRQRPSYNEQFF.